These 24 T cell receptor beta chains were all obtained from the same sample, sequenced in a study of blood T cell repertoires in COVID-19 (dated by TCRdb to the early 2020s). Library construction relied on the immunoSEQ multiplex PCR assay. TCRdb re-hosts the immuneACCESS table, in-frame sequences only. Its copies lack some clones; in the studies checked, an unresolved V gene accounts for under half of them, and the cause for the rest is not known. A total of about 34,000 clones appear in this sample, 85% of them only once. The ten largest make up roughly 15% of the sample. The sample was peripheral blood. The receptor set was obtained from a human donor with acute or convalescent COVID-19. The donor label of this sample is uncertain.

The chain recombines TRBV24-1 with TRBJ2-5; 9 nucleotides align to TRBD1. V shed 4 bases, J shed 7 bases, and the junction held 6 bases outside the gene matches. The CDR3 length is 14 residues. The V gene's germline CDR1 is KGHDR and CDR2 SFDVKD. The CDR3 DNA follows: TGTGCCACCAGTGAAACAGGGGGCGTGGGGACCCAGTACTTC. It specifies CATSETGGVGTQYF.

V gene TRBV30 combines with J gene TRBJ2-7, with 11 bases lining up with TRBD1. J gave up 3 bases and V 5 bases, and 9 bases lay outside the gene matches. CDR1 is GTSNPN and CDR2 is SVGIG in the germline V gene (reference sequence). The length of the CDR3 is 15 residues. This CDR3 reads CAWERTGTGGYEQYF. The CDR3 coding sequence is TGTGCCTGGGAACGAACCGGGACAGGGGGCTACGAGCAGTACTTC.

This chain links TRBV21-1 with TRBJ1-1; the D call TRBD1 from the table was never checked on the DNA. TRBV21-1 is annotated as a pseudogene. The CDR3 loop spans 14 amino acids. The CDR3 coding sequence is TGTGCCAGCAGCAAAGAGGGGATGAACACTGAAGCTTTCTTT. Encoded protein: CASSKEGMNTEAFF.

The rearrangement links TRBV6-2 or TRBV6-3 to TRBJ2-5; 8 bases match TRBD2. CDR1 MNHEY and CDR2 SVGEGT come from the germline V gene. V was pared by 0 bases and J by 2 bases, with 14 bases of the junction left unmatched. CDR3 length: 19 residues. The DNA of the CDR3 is TGTGCCAGCAGTTACTCGATCGTCTTGGGACTAGGGTCACAAGAGACCCAGTACTTC. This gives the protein CASSYSIVLGLGSQETQYF.

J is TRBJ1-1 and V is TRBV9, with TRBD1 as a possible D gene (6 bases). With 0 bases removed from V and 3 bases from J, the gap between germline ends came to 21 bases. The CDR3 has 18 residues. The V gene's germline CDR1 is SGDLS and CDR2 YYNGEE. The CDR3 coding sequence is TGTGCCAGCAGCGTAGTTTCTTCAGGGGATATCTTGGACACTGAAGCTTTCTTT. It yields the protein CASSVVSSGDILDTEAFF.

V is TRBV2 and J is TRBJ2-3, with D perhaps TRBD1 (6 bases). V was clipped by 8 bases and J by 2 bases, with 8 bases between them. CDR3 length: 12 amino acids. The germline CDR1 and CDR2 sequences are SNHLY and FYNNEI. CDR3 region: CASGQITDTQYF. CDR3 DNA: TGTGCCAGCGGACAGATCACAGATACGCAGTATTTT.

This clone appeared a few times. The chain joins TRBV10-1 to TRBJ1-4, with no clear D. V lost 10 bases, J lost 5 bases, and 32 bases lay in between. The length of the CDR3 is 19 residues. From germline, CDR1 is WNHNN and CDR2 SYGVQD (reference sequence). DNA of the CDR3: TGCGCCAAATGCATTTACGGAGACGGGAGACGACTTCAGAATGAAAAACTGTTTTTT. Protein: CAKCIYGDGRRLQNEKLFF.

CDR3 sequence reads: CASSPYLGLAGDSDTQYF. The CDR3 DNA follows: TGCGCCAGCAGCCCTTACCTTGGACTAGCGGGAGATTCAGATACGCAGTATTTT. The V call is TRBV4-3, the J call TRBJ2-3, with TRBD2 identical over 13 bases. Germline V gene data show CDR1 as LGHNA and CDR2 as YSLEER. The CDR3 is 18 amino acids. The J segment lost 4 bases and the V segment lost 4 bases, leaving 11 bases of the junction unmatched.

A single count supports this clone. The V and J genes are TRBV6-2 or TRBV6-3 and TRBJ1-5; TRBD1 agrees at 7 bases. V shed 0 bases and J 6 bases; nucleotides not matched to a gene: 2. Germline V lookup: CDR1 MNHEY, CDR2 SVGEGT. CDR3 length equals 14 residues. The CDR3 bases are TGTGCCAGCAGTTACTCAGACAGGGCTCAGCCCCAGCATTTT. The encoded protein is CASSYSDRAQPQHF.

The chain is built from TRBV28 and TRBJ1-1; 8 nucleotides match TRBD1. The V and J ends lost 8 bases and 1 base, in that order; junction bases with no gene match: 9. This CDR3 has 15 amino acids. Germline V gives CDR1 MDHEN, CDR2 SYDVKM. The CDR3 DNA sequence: TGTGCCAGCCGTCAAGCAGGGACAGGGAACACTGAAGCTTTCTTT. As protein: CASRQAGTGNTEAFF.

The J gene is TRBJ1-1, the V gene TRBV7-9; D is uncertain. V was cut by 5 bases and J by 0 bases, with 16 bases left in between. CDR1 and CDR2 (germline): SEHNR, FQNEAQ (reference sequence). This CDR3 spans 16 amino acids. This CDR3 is CASSQTIFTVNTEAFF. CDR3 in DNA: TGTGCCAGCAGCCAGACTATATTTACAGTGAACACTGAAGCTTTCTTT.

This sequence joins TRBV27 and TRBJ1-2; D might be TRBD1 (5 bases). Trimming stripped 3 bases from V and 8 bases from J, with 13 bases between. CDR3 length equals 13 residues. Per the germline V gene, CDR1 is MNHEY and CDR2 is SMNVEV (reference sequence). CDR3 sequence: CASSFSGTGGYTF. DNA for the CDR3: TGTGCCAGCAGTTTCTCCGGGACTGGGGGCTACACCTTC.

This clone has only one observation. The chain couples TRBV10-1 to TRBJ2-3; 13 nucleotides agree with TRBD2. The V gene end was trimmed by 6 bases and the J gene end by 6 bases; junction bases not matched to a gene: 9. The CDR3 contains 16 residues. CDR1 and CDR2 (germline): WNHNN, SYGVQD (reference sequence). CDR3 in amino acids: CASSRLAGGVSDTQYF. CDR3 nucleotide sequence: TGCGCCAGCAGCCGACTAGCGGGGGGCGTATCGGATACGCAGTATTTT.

The CDR3 nucleotides read TGTGCCAGCAGCGTAGCCGGGACAGGGGGCACAGCTTTCTTT. Amino acid sequence: CASSVAGTGGTAFF. V usage is TRBV9 and J usage is TRBJ1-1; 12 bases map to TRBD1. Germline-derived CDR1 and CDR2 are SGDLS and YYNGEE. With V trimmed by 0 bases and J by 10 bases, 4 bases remained unmatched. This CDR3 is built from 14 residues. Based on the CDR3 plus reference TRBV9 and TRBJ1-1, the full variable domain is DSGVTQTPKHLITATGQRVTLRCSPRSGDLSVYWYQQSLDQGLQFLIQYYNGEERAKGNILERFSAQQFPDLHSELNLSSLELGDSALYFCASSVAGTGGTAFFGQGTRLTVV.

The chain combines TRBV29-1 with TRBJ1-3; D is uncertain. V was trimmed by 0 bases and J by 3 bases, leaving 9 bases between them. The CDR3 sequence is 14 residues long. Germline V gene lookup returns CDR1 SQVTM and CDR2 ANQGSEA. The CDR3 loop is CSVEDSFRGNTIYF. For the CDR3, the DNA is TGCAGCGTTGAAGATAGCTTCCGTGGAAACACCATATATTTT.

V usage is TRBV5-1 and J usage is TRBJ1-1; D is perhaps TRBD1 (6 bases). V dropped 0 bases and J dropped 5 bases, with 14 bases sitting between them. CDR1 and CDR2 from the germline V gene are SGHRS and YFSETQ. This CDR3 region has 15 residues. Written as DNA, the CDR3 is TGCGCCAGCAGCTTGGACAGGGTAGTTCCTACTGAAGCTTTCTTT. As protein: CASSLDRVVPTEAFF.

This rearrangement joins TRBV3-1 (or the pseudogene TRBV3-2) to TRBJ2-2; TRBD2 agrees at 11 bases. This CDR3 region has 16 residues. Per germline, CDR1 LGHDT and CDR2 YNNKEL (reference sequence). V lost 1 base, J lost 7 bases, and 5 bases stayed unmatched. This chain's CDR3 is CASSQVGSGGVGELFF. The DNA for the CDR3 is TGTGCCAGCAGCCAAGTTGGTAGCGGGGGGGTCGGGGAGCTGTTTTTT.

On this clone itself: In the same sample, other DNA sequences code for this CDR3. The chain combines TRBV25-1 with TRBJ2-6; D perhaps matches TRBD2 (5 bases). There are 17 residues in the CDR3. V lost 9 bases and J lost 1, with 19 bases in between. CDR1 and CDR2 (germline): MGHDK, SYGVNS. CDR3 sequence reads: CASLGPRGGSGANVLTF. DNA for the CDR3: TGTGCCAGTTTAGGCCCTCGCGGCGGGTCTGGGGCCAACGTCCTGACTTTC.

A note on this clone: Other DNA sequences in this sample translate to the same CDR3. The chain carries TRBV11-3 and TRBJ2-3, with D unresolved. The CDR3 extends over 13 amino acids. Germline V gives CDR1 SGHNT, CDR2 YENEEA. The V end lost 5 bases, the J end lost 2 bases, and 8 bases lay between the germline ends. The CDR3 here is CASSLGLTDTQYF. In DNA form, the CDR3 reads TGTGCCAGCAGCCTCGGTCTCACAGATACGCAGTATTTT.

CDR3 region: CASSRAGLNYGYTF. The CDR3 DNA reads TGTGCCTCCAGCAGGGCAGGCCTAAACTATGGCTACACCTTC. The V call is TRBV30, the J call TRBJ1-2; maybe TRBD1 (5 bases). The CDR3 runs 14 residues. Trimming cost V 7 bases and J 2 bases, with 17 bases left between them. The germline V gene has CDR1 GTSNPN and CDR2 SVGIG (reference sequence). The whole variable domain, remainder taken from reference TRBV30 and TRBJ1-2, is SQTIHQWPATLVQPVGSPLSLECTVEGTSNPNLYWYRQAAGRGLQLLFYSVGIGQISSEVPQNLSASRPQDRQFILSSKKLLLSDSGFYLCASSRAGLNYGYTFGSGTRLTVV.

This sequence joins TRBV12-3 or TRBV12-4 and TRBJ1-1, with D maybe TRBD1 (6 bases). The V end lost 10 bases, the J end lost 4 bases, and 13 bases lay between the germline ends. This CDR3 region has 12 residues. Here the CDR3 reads CATQGLVTEAFF. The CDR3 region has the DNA TGTGCCACCCAGGGGTTGGTCACTGAAGCTTTCTTT.

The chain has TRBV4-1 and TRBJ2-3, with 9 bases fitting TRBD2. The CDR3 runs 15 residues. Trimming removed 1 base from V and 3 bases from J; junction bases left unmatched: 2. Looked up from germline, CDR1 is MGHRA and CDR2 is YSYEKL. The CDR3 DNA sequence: TGCGCCAGCAGCCAAGGCCTAGCGGGGACAGATACGCAGTATTTT. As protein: CASSQGLAGTDTQYF.

The CDR3 sequence: CASSQDPVGTANYGYTF. The CDR3 DNA is TGCGCCAGCAGCCAAGATCCTGTAGGTACAGCTAACTATGGCTACACCTTC. V is TRBV4-3 and J is TRBJ1-2; D is undetermined. The germline V gene has CDR1 LGHNA and CDR2 YSLEER. This CDR3 has 17 amino acids. The germline V and J ends were trimmed by 0 bases and 0 bases, with 14 bases remaining between them.

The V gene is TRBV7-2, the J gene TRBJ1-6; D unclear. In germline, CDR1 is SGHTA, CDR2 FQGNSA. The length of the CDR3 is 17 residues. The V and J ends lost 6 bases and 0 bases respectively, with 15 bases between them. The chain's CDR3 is CASSSPRSSSYNSPLHF. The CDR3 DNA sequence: TGTGCCAGCAGTTCCCCCCGGTCCTCCTCCTATAATTCACCCCTCCACTTT.